This T cell receptor beta chain was found in a study of blood T cell repertoires in COVID-19. Study-wide background: The analysed material was cDNA or gDNA that came from T cells, B-cell-depleted T cells, or PBMCs.

The table lists this clone with a count of one. The junction had 12 bases not matched to a gene; V was cut back by 5 bases and J by 5 bases. Germline assignment: CDR1 MNHEY and CDR2 SVGAGI. The CDR3 spans 15 residues. Per the original methods: Quantification of nucleated cells was approximated via reference gene primer amplification. Clones were sequenced by immunoSEQ multiplex PCR, and TCRdb holds only the in-frame ones, with some missing. The DNA gave D and trimming, while V, J and clone size come from that table. This table has about 220,000 clones, around three quarters appearing once. Sample: peripheral blood. The chain uses TRBV6-5 and TRBJ2-7; TRBD1 matches at 7 bases. The clonotype comes from a woman aged 70 to 79 with acute or convalescent COVID-19. The CDR3 loop is CASSKGQTQGHEQYF. Written as DNA, the CDR3 is TGTGCCAGCAGTAAGGGACAGACCCAAGGCCACGAGCAGTACTTC.